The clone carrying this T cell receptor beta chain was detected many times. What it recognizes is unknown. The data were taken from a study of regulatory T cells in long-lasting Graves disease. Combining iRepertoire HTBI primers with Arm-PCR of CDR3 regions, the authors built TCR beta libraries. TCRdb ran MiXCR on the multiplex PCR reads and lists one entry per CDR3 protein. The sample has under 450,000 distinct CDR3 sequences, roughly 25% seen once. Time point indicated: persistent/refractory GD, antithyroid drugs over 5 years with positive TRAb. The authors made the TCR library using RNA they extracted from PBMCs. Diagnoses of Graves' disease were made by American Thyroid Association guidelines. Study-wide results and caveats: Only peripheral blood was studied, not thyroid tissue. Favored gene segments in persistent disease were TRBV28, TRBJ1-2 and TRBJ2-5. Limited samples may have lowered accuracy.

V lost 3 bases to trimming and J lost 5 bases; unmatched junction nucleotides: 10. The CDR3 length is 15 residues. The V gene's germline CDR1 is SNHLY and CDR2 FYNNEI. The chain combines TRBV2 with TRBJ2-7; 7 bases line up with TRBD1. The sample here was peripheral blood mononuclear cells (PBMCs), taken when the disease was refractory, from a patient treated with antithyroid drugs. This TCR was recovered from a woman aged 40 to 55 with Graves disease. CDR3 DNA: TGTGCCAGCAGTGATCTCGACAGGGACACACACGAGCAGTACTTC. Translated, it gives CASSDLDRDTHEQYF.